This T cell receptor beta chain was observed in a study of T cells in Graves' hyperthyroidism and ophthalmopathy. The length of the CDR3 is 14 residues. Germline V CDR1 and CDR2: DFQATT, SNEGSKA (reference sequence). V lost 1 base, J lost 8 bases, and 12 bases lay in between. This clonotype showed up many times. Amplification of TCR beta CDR3 regions was performed using RNA transcripts as template. The TCR CDR3 first-round RT-PCR relied on the HTBI primer set. TCRdb reanalysed the multiplex PCR reads using MiXCR and keeps one entry per CDR3 protein. The repertoire has fewer than 500,000 distinct CDR3 sequences, 13% to 15% of them found once; the top ten carry 15% to 20%. Those patients with uncontrolled infection, other autoimmune disease, pregnancy or lactation were excluded.

This chain uses TRBV20-1 with TRBJ1-6; D might be TRBD1 (6 bases). The origin of this receptor is a woman aged 25 to 39 with Graves' ophthalmopathy. The specimen sequenced was blood. CDR3 nucleotides: TGCAGTGCTAGAGGACAGGTCCAAGATTCACCCCTCCACTTT. Translation gives CSARGQVQDSPLHF.